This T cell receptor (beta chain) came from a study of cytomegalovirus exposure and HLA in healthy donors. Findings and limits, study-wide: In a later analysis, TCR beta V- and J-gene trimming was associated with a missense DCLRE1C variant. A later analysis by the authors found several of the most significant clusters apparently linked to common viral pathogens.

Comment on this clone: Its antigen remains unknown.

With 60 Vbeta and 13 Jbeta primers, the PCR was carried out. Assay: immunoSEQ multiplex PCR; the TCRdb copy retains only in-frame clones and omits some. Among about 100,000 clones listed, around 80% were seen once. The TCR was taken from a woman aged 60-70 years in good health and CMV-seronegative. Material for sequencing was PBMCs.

DNA for the CDR3: TGTGCCAGCAGTTACTCGGCCGGGACAGGGGGTCAAGAGCAGTACTTC. Its translation: CASSYSAGTGGQEQYF. The chain couples TRBV6-6 to TRBJ2-7, with 11 bases fitting TRBD1. J gave up 7 bases and V 0 bases, and 8 bases lay outside the gene matches. Germline lookup yields CDR1 MNHNY and CDR2 SVGAGI (reference sequence). This CDR3 spans 16 amino acids.